This TCR beta chain came from a study of cytomegalovirus exposure and HLA in healthy donors. In this sample, this clone turned up a few times. There are 13 residues in the CDR3. Per germline, CDR1 MDHEN and CDR2 SYDVKM. The ends were cut back, 7 bases at V and 7 bases at J, with 14 bases in the middle. Healthy people donating bone marrow made up the donors. In the PCR, 60 Vbeta and 13 Jbeta primers were used. Assay used: immunoSEQ multiplex PCR; TCRdb lists only in-frame clones, some missing. The sample records fewer than 250,000 clones, roughly four fifths being singletons. This receptor was taken from a woman aged 30 to 39 in good health and CMV-seropositive. The sequenced material came from PBMCs. The V and J genes are TRBV28 and TRBJ1-5; tentatively, D is TRBD1 (6 bases). CDR3 loop: CASKNDRSQPQHF. Here the CDR3 DNA reads TGTGCCAGCAAAAACGACAGGTCCCAGCCCCAGCATTTT.